This TCR beta chain derives from a study of cytomegalovirus exposure and HLA in healthy donors. This PCR relied on a set of 60 Vbeta primers and 13 Jbeta primers. Profiled with immunoSEQ multiplex PCR; TCRdb holds only in-frame clones, not every one. The sample shows 85,000 to 100,000 clones, roughly 80% of them seen only once. CDR1 SNHLY and CDR2 FYNNEI come from the germline V gene. The CDR3 has 15 amino acids. Trimming removed 2 bases from V and 7 bases from J, with 17 bases in between. The TCR originated in a man aged 55 to 70 in good health and CMV-seropositive. Sequencing used PBMCs. This chain connects TRBV2 to TRBJ1-1, with D tentatively TRBD1 (6 bases). As DNA, the CDR3 is TGTGCCAGCAGTGAAAGGGGGGGAGTGGCGGGTGAAGCTTTCTTT. Its translation is CASSERGGVAGEAFF. The variable domain in full, completed from reference TRBV2 and TRBJ1-1, reads EPEVTQTPSHQVTQMGQEVILRCVPISNHLYFYWYRQILGQKVEFLVSFYNNEISEKSEIFDDQFSVERPDGSNFTLKIRSTKLEDSAMYFCASSERGGVAGEAFFGQGTRLTVV.